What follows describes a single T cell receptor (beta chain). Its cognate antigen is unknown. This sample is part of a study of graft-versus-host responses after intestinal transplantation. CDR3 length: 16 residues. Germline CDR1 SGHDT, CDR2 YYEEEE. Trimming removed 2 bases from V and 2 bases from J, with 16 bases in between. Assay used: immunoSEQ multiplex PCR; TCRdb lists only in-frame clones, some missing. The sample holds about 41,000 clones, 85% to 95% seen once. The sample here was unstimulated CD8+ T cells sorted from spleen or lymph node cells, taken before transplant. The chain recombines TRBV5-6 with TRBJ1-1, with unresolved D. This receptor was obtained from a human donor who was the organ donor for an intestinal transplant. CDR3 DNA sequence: TGTGCCAGCAGCTTTTCCCCTCAGTTTTCCAACACTGAAGCTTTCTTT. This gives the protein CASSFSPQFSNTEAFF.